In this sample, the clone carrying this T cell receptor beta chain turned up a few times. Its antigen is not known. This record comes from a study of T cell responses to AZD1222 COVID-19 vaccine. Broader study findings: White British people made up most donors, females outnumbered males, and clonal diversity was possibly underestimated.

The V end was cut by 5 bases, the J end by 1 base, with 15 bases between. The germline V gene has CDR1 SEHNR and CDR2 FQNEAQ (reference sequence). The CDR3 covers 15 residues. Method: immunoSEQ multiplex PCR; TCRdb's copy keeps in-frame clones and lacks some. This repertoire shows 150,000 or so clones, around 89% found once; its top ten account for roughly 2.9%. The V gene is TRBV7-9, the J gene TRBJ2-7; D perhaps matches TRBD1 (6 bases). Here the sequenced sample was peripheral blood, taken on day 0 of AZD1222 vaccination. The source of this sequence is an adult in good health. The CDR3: CASSNWGRGSYEQYF. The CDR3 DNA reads TGTGCCAGCAGCAACTGGGGCAGGGGATCCTACGAGCAGTACTTC.